This T cell receptor (beta chain) was captured by sequencing in a study of blood T cell repertoires in COVID-19. Study background: Sites in the United States, Italy and Spain provided acute and convalescent COVID-19 samples. PBMCs, B-cell-depleted T cells, or T cells provided the cDNA or gDNA that made up the material.

In the authors' workflow: Amplified reference gene primers provided the basis for estimating nucleated cell counts. Some clones are missing from TCRdb's copy, which holds only in-frame ones; the method was immunoSEQ multiplex PCR. The V and J calls and the clone size are those of that table, but D and trimming were determined from the DNA. This table holds tens of thousands of clones, around 89% found once. This clone has only one observation. The CDR3 contains 16 residues. The V end lost 0 bases, the J end lost 2 bases, and 8 bases lay between the germline ends. The V gene's germline CDR1 is LGHNA and CDR2 YNFKEQ.

Sequenced material: peripheral blood. This rearrangement joins TRBV4-2 to TRBJ2-6; TRBD2 is a possible D gene (5 bases). The source is a human donor in a cohort sampled during active COVID-19. For the CDR3, the DNA is TGTGCCAGCAGCCAAGAGGTCGGGGCTGGGGCCAACGTCCTGACTTTC. As protein: CASSQEVGAGANVLTF.